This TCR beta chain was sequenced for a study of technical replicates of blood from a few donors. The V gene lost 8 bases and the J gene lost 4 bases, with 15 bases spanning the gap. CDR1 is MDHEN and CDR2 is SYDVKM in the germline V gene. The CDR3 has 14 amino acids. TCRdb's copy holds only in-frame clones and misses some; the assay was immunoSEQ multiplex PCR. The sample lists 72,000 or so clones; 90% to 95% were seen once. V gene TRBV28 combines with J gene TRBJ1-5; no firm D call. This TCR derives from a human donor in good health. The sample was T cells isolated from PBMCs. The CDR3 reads CASCARRENQPQHF. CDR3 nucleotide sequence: TGTGCCAGCTGTGCGAGACGGGAGAATCAGCCCCAGCATTTT.